This passage covers 5 T cell receptor beta chains from one sample sequenced in a study of control samples from healthy donors and cancer patients (dated by TCRdb to between 2020 and 2021). Libraries came from the immunoSEQ multiplex PCR assay. What TCRdb holds here is the immuneACCESS table cut down to in-frame rearrangements. Part of the clones is not present; checked against another copy, under half of the missing clones reflect an unresolved V gene, and the others are unexplained. Counted in this sample were around 95,000 clones; approximately 86% of them appeared once. 15% to 20% of the sample is held by the ten biggest clonotypes. Sample: blood. These receptors were obtained from a man younger than 45 in good health.

The chain recombines TRBV7-8 with TRBJ1-5, with 8 positions matching TRBD1. The CDR3 has 15 residues. With 3 bases clipped from V and 6 bases from J, the junction kept 7 bases outside the gene matches. Germline-derived CDR1 and CDR2 are SGHVS and FQNEAQ. The CDR3 loop reads CASSFGQGAGQPQHF. CDR3 coding DNA: TGTGCCAGCAGCTTCGGGCAGGGGGCAGGTCAGCCCCAGCATTTT.

This CDR3 is CASSLQGSGNTIYF. DNA for the CDR3: TGTGCCAGCAGTTTACAGGGTTCTGGAAACACCATATATTTT. The chain has TRBV27 and TRBJ1-3; D perhaps matches TRBD1 (5 bases). The V gene's germline CDR1 is MNHEY and CDR2 SMNVEV (reference sequence). The V end lost 2 bases, the J end lost 1 base, and 6 bases lay between the germline ends. The CDR3 runs to 14 residues.

This clone turned up a few times. This sequence joins TRBV6-5 and TRBJ1-4; perhaps TRBD1 as D (5 bases). The V and J ends lost 6 bases and 12 bases respectively, with 23 bases between them. Per germline, CDR1 MNHEY and CDR2 SVGAGI. The CDR3 loop spans 15 amino acids. CDR3 amino acids: CASRKGRGVPSELFF. CDR3 in DNA: TGTGCCAGCAGAAAGGGGAGAGGAGTTCCGAGTGAACTGTTTTTT.

This clone was counted only a few times. The chain links TRBV15 to TRBJ1-3; D is unclear. This CDR3 has 15 residues. The V end was cut by 0 bases, the J end by 0 bases, with 6 bases between. Germline CDR1 LNHNV, CDR2 YYDKDF (reference sequence). CDR3 nucleotide sequence: TGTGCCACCAGCAGAGAAAGGTCCTCTGGAAACACCATATATTTT. It specifies CATSRERSSGNTIYF.

This sequence joins TRBV6-5 and TRBJ1-4; D is possibly TRBD1 (5 bases). Germline CDR1 is MNHEY and CDR2 is SVGAGI. V was trimmed by 6 bases and J by 7 bases, leaving 9 bases between them. The length of the CDR3 is 12 residues. CDR3 region: CASRRGTEKLFF. CDR3 coding DNA: TGTGCCAGCAGGAGAGGGACTGAAAAACTGTTTTTT.